These T cell receptor beta chains were read from a single sample in a study of blood T cell repertoires in COVID-19. This table comes from immunoSEQ multiplex PCR, and its TCRdb copy is limited to in-frame clones, with some not included. The sample comprises around 250,000 clones, around four fifths of which are singletons, and 1.5% to 2% rests with the top ten. The sequenced sample was peripheral blood. Every receptor here comes from a man under 40 who had recovered from COVID-19. CDR3s include the opening cysteine and the closing phenylalanine or tryptophan. D genes are given only for firm matches. Rows may omit the clone size; those that give it use once, few, many or a size class.

d_call	clone_size	v_call	j_call	cdr3_aa	cdr3_nt
TRBD1	NA	TRBV19	TRBJ1-4	CASSVTGGREKLFF	TGTGCCAGTAGTGTGACAGGGGGTCGGGAAAAACTGTTTTTT
TRBD2	NA	TRBV7-6	TRBJ2-1	CASSPPPGGAGNEQFF	TGTGCCAGCAGCCCTCCCCCCGGGGGGGCGGGTAATGAGCAGTTCTTC
NA	NA	TRBV12-3/TRBV12-4	TRBJ1-5	CASSLRGNQPQHF	TGTGCCAGCAGTTTACGAGGGAATCAGCCCCAGCATTTT
NA	few	TRBV11-2	TRBJ2-3	CASSHTGEASTDTQYF	TGTGCCAGCAGCCACACCGGGGAGGCTAGCACAGATACGCAGTATTTT
TRBD2	NA	TRBV18	TRBJ2-1	CASSPSSGDNEQFF	TGTGCCAGCTCACCCTCTAGCGGGGACAATGAGCAGTTCTTC
NA	NA	TRBV12-3/TRBV12-4	TRBJ2-3	CASSFTDTQYF	TGTGCCAGCAGCTTCACAGATACGCAGTATTTT
NA	NA	TRBV19	TRBJ2-5	CASSMSPLYLQETQYF	TGTGCCAGTAGTATGTCCCCCCTCTATTTACAAGAGACCCAGTACTTC
TRBD1	NA	TRBV5-5	TRBJ1-1	CASSVGQGTEEAFF	TGTGCCAGCAGCGTGGGACAGGGGACCGAAGAAGCTTTCTTT
NA	NA	TRBV11-2	TRBJ2-5	CASSLESETQYF	TGTGCCAGCAGCTTAGAATCGGAGACCCAGTACTTC
NA	NA	TRBV15	TRBJ2-2	CATTSQQPNTGELFF	TGTGCCACGACGTCACAGCAACCGAACACCGGGGAGCTGTTTTTT
NA	NA	TRBV6-4	TRBJ2-7	CASSYMGGRREQYF	TGTGCCAGCAGTTATATGGGGGGACGGCGCGAGCAGTACTTC
TRBD1	NA	TRBV5-3	TRBJ1-5	CARSFRGRSNQPQHF	TGTGCCAGAAGCTTCAGGGGGCGCAGCAATCAGCCCCAGCATTTT
NA	NA	TRBV4-2	TRBJ1-1	CASSQDSRGVSGDTEAFF	TGTGCCAGCAGCCAAGATTCTAGGGGCGTCTCAGGGGATACTGAAGCTTTCTTT
NA	NA	TRBV6-4	TRBJ2-1	CASSDGAHNEQFF	TGTGCCAGCAGTGACGGGGCTCACAATGAGCAGTTCTTC
TRBD2	NA	TRBV3-1/TRBV3-2	TRBJ2-1	CASSHERGGLHEQFF	TGTGCCAGCAGCCATGAACGGGGGGGCTTGCATGAGCAGTTCTTC
NA	NA	TRBV7-6	TRBJ1-1	CASSLSGGEVETFF	TGTGCCAGCAGCTTAAGCGGAGGGGAAGTCGAGACTTTCTTT
NA	NA	TRBV14	TRBJ2-5	CASSSTPGMTQYF	TGTGCCAGCAGCTCCACACCGGGAATGACCCAGTACTTC
NA	NA	TRBV5-1	TRBJ2-5	CASSLNPAVQETQYF	TGCGCCAGCAGCTTGAACCCGGCGGTCCAAGAGACCCAGTACTTC
TRBD2	few	TRBV11-2	TRBJ2-3	CASSFPWRGTIDTQYF	TGTGCCAGCAGCTTTCCCTGGCGGGGGACGATAGATACGCAGTATTTT
TRBD1	NA	TRBV10-3	TRBJ2-3	CAIRDTGGGDTQYF	TGTGCCATCAGGGATACAGGGGGCGGCGATACGCAGTATTTT
NA	NA	TRBV4-2	TRBJ2-3	CASSQGTADTQYF	TGTGCCAGCAGCCAAGGCACCGCGGATACGCAGTATTTT
NA	NA	TRBV5-6	TRBJ1-2	CASSLGSATAYGYTF	TGTGCCAGCAGCTTGGGGTCAGCGACAGCATATGGCTACACCTTC
TRBD2	NA	TRBV3-1/TRBV3-2	TRBJ2-5	CASSPGLLKETQYF	TGTGCCAGCAGCCCGGGACTACTTAAAGAGACCCAGTACTTC
NA	NA	TRBV2	TRBJ2-7	CASSEVGRTAYEQYF	TGTGCCAGCAGTGAAGTCGGGCGGACAGCCTACGAGCAGTACTTC
TRBD1	NA	TRBV27	TRBJ1-2	CASSAKPGQGPGYTF	TGTGCCAGCAGTGCTAAACCGGGACAGGGCCCTGGCTACACCTTC
NA	few	TRBV3-1/TRBV3-2	TRBJ2-5	CATSRETQYF	TGTGCCACCTCGAGGGAGACCCAGTACTTC
NA	NA	TRBV29-1	TRBJ1-6	CSVADRSPDSPLHF	TGCAGCGTGGCTGACAGGTCCCCTGATTCACCCCTCCACTTT
NA	NA	TRBV3-1/TRBV3-2	TRBJ1-1	CASSRSGGSEAFF	TGTGCCAGCAGCCGGAGCGGGGGATCTGAAGCTTTCTTT
NA	NA	TRBV2	TRBJ2-7	CASTPRVGFYEQYF	TGTGCCAGCACCCCTCGGGTTGGGTTCTACGAGCAGTACTTC
TRBD1	NA	TRBV6-5	TRBJ2-7	CASSVGTAYEQYF	TGTGCCAGCAGCGTAGGGACAGCTTACGAGCAGTACTTC
TRBD2	NA	TRBV5-4	TRBJ2-2	CASSLATSGANTGELFF	TGTGCCAGCAGCTTGGCCACTAGCGGGGCGAACACCGGGGAGCTGTTTTTT
NA	NA	TRBV24-1	TRBJ1-1	CATKQGQGNTEAFF	TGTGCCACCAAACAGGGCCAGGGGAACACTGAAGCTTTCTTT
NA	NA	TRBV30	TRBJ1-1	CAGPPRTPGLASSEAFF	TGTGCCGGACCCCCGCGGACACCGGGACTAGCATCGTCTGAAGCTTTCTTT
TRBD1	once	TRBV7-9	TRBJ1-1	CASSFTGQGGNEAFF	TGTGCCAGCAGCTTTACGGGACAGGGGGGAAATGAAGCTTTCTTT
NA	NA	TRBV29-1	TRBJ1-1	CSVRQNMNTEAFF	TGCAGCGTTCGACAGAACATGAACACTGAAGCTTTCTTT
NA	NA	TRBV9	TRBJ2-3	CASSGTADTQYF	TGTGCCAGCAGCGGGACAGCAGATACGCAGTATTTT
TRBD2	NA	TRBV6-1	TRBJ2-1	CASSDGSGGYNEQFF	TGTGCCAGCAGTGATGGTAGCGGGGGCTACAATGAGCAGTTCTTC
NA	NA	TRBV21-1	TRBJ2-5	CAGRGWTQYF	TGTGCCGGCCGAGGGTGGACCCAGTACTTC
TRBD2	NA	TRBV10-1	TRBJ2-3	CASSSGGEADTQYF	TGCGCCAGTTCTAGCGGGGGGGAAGCAGATACGCAGTATTTT
NA	NA	TRBV7-9	TRBJ1-1	CASSLVFEEAFF	TGTGCCAGCAGCTTGGTTTTCGAGGAAGCTTTCTTT
TRBD2	NA	TRBV6-6	TRBJ2-1	CASRVTLAGGPNEQFF	TGTGCCAGCAGAGTTACACTAGCGGGGGGGCCCAATGAGCAGTTCTTC
TRBD1	few	TRBV3-1/TRBV3-2	TRBJ1-2	CASSPAHRGVYGYTF	TGTGCCAGCAGCCCAGCACACAGGGGGGTCTATGGCTACACCTTC
TRBD1	NA	TRBV28	TRBJ1-2	CASLGGNRGPGYTF	TGTGCCAGCTTGGGGGGAAACAGGGGGCCTGGCTACACCTTC